This T cell receptor beta chain was captured by sequencing in a study of CD8+CD57+ T cells in acquired aplastic anemia (dated by TCRdb to the late 2010s). Background on the whole study: A mean of about 3.2 ug of DNA, ranging from roughly 0.19 to 27.4 ug, was extracted from sorted CD4+ and CD8+ cells. A CD8+CD57+ expansion meant a frequency higher than the mean frequency seen in healthy subjects. The investigation overall reported the following: Between patients and healthy controls, no significant difference in CD8+ Simpson's diversity was found (P=0.060). About 30 CD8+ CDR3 sequences were found in both patients and controls but appeared to be highly expressed in patients and within the immunodominant clones of the patients.

V lost 5 bases and J lost 0 bases; the stretch between them is 4 bases long. The CDR3 covers 12 residues, taking in both the cysteine and the phenylalanine. Only the CDR3 portion is preserved as DNA: 36 bases, with reading frame beginning at the first base. Taken from the germline V gene, the CDR1 and CDR2 loops are SGHVS and FQNEAQ. Genomic DNA was used as template for profiling of TCR beta VDJ combinations and CDR3 sequences. TCR repertoire sequencing was run on an Illumina HiSeq 2000. Per the authors' processing: TRBV/TRBJ rearrangement plots, CDR3 size and DJ length profiles, and Simpson's diversity index were used to assess repertoires. The most abundant DNA sequence in the deep sequencing data was taken as the immunodominant clone. CDR3 amino acid sequences were screened for sharing across subjects and compared with published repertoires and the VDJdb database. The public reads were quality trimmed at Q25 with fastp and then assembled into clones with MiXCR by TCRdb, keeping productive beta chains. When rows share a CDR3 protein, they turn into one entry using the most common DNA and genes. None of the V and J calls come from the authors' own analysis; TCRdb made them. Here the sample has hundreds of thousands of distinct CDR3 sequences; approximately 33% occur a single time. The top ten hold about 0.8% of the sample.

Flow cytometry had shown CD8+CD57+ cell expansion in the patients selected for sequencing. Severe acquired aplastic anemia was diagnosed in all patients according to International Study of Aplastic Anemia and Agranulocytosis and Camitta criteria. At the time blood was sampled, none of the patients had received any therapy. The study deep-sequenced TCR repertoires of sorted CD4+ and CD8+ blood T cells from severe aplastic anemia patients and healthy subjects. Patients were enrolled in the USA under clinicaltrials.gov protocols 00001620, 01623167, 00001397, 00071045, 00081523 and 00961064. Ficoll-Paque density gradient centrifugation was used to isolate peripheral blood mononuclear cells. CD4+ and CD8+ T cells were sorted by FACS or magnetic beads before DNA extraction. This clonotype was observed many times. Its antigen is currently not known. The sample holds no much larger clone one base away, and base qualities are not on file.

The rearrangement combines TRBV7-8 with TRBJ1-1; there is no confident call for the D gene. The sequence came from a human donor with aplastic anemia. Sequencing used sorted CD4+, CD8+, or CD8+CD57+ T cells (not recorded which) from PBMCs. The bases read TGTGCCAGCAGCGTGGTGAACACTGAAGCTTTCTTT. It encodes CASSVVNTEAFF.